This T cell receptor beta chain emerged from a study of blood T cell repertoires in COVID-19. Study members were between roughly 18 and 100 years old and lived in some 26 US regions. The recovered donors of Cohort 3 showed two negative PCRs, clearance, or symptom resolution. Per the original methods: Amplifying reference gene primers gave estimates of nucleated cell counts. Sequencing used immunoSEQ multiplex PCR; TCRdb keeps in-frame clones, though not all of them. Clone size and the V and J calls come from that table; the DNA yielded D and trimming. Altogether approximately 240,000 clones are present, 75% to 95% being singletons, with the ten largest covering less than 2.5%. Trimming removed 8 bases from V and 2 bases from J, with 18 bases in between. This CDR3 has 15 residues. Germline V lookup: CDR1 MDHEN, CDR2 SYDVKM.

The source of this sequence is a young woman who had recovered from COVID-19. The sequenced sample consisted of PBMCs or T cells enriched from blood (not recorded which). This chain connects TRBV28 to TRBJ2-5; D perhaps matches TRBD2 (7 bases). CDR3 DNA sequence: TGTGCCAGCGGGGGGGCCGGTACAGTTCAAGAGACCCAGTACTTC. This encodes CASGGAGTVQETQYF. The full variable domain, completed using reference TRBV28 and TRBJ2-5, is DVKVTQSSRYLVKRTGEKVFLECVQDMDHENMFWYRQDPGLGLRLIYFSYDVKMKEKGDIPEGYSVSREKKERFSLILESASTNQTSMYLCASGGAGTVQETQYFGPGTRLLVL.